This TCR beta chain was obtained from a study of T-cell memory formation after mild COVID-19. Study context: The study found TCR clusters largely donor specific.

5'RACE, which relied on constant-segment primers, yielded TCR alpha and TCR beta cDNA libraries carrying sample barcodes and UMIs. TCRdb independently ran MiXCR on the 5' RACE reads; one entry per CDR3 protein. The sample carries approximately 250,000 distinct CDR3 sequences, approximately 16% recorded once. The study, taken as a whole, reports: CD4/CD8 balance held among clones contracting day 15 to 85, and later expanders leaned CD4+. Whether day 37 second-wave clones are SARS-CoV-2-specific was not confirmed.

Comment on this clonotype: The target antigen is unknown.

This CDR3 has 16 amino acids. The junction had 10 bases not matched to a gene; V was cut back by 3 bases and J by 5 bases. Germline loops: CDR1 KGHSH, CDR2 LQKENI. V gene TRBV18 combines with J gene TRBJ2-5, with TRBD1 matching over 9 bases. Sequencing was performed on PBMCs or a T cell subset sorted from them (not recorded which). The sequence was collected from a man between 18 and 35 years old who had mild COVID-19 (a few samples of this study predate the infection). Cell type and time point are not known. The CDR3: CASSPTAGQGRETQYF. The CDR3 DNA reads TGTGCCAGCTCACCTACCGCGGGACAGGGCCGCGAGACCCAGTACTTC.